The 24 T cell receptor beta chains reported below all come from one sample, sequenced in a study of beta chain features in type 1 diabetes. The whole isolated RNA underwent reverse transcription, so sequencing captured expressed TCRB transcripts. Clones were sequenced by immunoSEQ multiplex PCR, and TCRdb holds only the in-frame ones, with some missing. Here the sample spans 350,000 to 450,000 clones, more than 12% being singletons. The source material was naive CD4+ T cells from blood. Every receptor here comes from a woman under 30 in good health.

V and J are TRBV7-9 and TRBJ1-1, with 10 bases lining up with TRBD1. The CDR3 runs 15 residues. J lost 1 base, V lost 5 bases, and 4 bases had no gene match. CDR1 and CDR2 (germline): SEHNR, FQNEAQ (reference sequence). Here the CDR3 DNA reads TGTGCCAGCAGCGTACGACAGGGGGCGAACACTGAAGCTTTCTTT. This translates into CASSVRQGANTEAFF.

The chain has TRBV30 and TRBJ2-7, with a weak D call TRBD1 (8 bases). Germline V gene sequence: CDR1 GTSNPN, CDR2 SVGIG (reference sequence). The CDR3 is 13 amino acids. Trimming pared 3 bases from V and 7 bases from J, leaving 16 bases between. CDR3 sequence reads: CAWRHRGGGEQYF. CDR3 DNA sequence: TGTGCCTGGAGGCACAGGGGGGGAGGGGAGCAGTACTTC.

The V gene is TRBV9, the J gene TRBJ1-4, with D possibly being TRBD1 (6 bases). The CDR3 is 13 amino acids. The V gene lost 7 bases and the J gene lost 8 bases, with 15 bases spanning the gap. Germline CDR1 and CDR2: SGDLS and YYNGEE. CDR3: CASAGRGEEKLFF. The CDR3 coding sequence is TGTGCCAGCGCGGGGAGGGGGGAAGAAAAACTGTTTTTT.

The sample holds a few counts of this clone. The rearrangement links TRBV2 to TRBJ2-1; TRBD2 is a possible D gene (5 bases). V was pared by 4 bases and J by 4 bases, with 5 bases between. Germline loops: CDR1 SNHLY, CDR2 FYNNEI. The length of the CDR3 is 12 residues. The CDR3 nucleotides read TGTGCCAGCAGTGGAGGGTACAATGAGCAGTTCTTC. Amino acids: CASSGGYNEQFF.

This chain joins TRBV30 and TRBJ1-3; 7 bases fit TRBD1. Trimming cost V 3 bases and J 3 bases; bases outside gene matches: 11. This CDR3 is built from 16 residues. CDR1 is GTSNPN, CDR2 SVGIG, per germline (reference sequence). CDR3 in DNA: TGTGCCTGGAGGGCGACAGGGATTGACTATGGAAACACCATATATTTT. It yields the protein CAWRATGIDYGNTIYF.

This clone was counted a few times. The V call is TRBV30, the J call TRBJ1-2; TRBD1 might be the D (6 bases). V was pared by 0 bases and J by 7 bases, with 12 bases between. Germline assignment: CDR1 GTSNPN and CDR2 SVGIG (reference sequence). CDR3 size: 13 residues. The DNA for the CDR3 is TGTGCCTGGAGTGTACTTATCAGGGGTGGCTACACCTTC. Its translation: CAWSVLIRGGYTF.

The rearrangement links TRBV9 to TRBJ2-5; the D gene is possibly TRBD1 (5 bases). The V end lost 0 bases, the J end lost 4 bases, and 13 bases lay between the germline ends. The CDR3 runs 15 residues. The germline CDR1 and CDR2 sequences are SGDLS and YYNGEE. The CDR3 region has the DNA TGTGCCAGCAGCGTAGCCGCAGGGTTGGGAGAGACCCAGTACTTC. Its protein is CASSVAAGLGETQYF.

V usage is TRBV28 and J usage is TRBJ2-7; D is perhaps TRBD2 (7 bases). The CDR3 is made up of 14 amino acids. Trimming removed 7 bases at V and 0 bases at J, with 13 bases between. From germline, CDR1 is MDHEN and CDR2 SYDVKM. The CDR3 loop reads CASTQGGVSYEQYF. The CDR3 DNA is TGTGCCAGCACCCAAGGGGGGGTCTCCTACGAGCAGTACTTC.

This clone was seen only a few times. The chain recombines TRBV11-3 with TRBJ2-1, with TRBD2 as a possible D gene (6 bases). Trimming took 0 bases from V and 8 from J, leaving 17 bases between them. The CDR3 loop spans 16 amino acids. Germline CDR1 is SGHNT and CDR2 is YENEEA. CDR3 residues: CASSLEGGRFFDEQFF. For the CDR3, the DNA is TGTGCCAGCAGCTTAGAAGGAGGGAGGTTTTTCGATGAGCAGTTCTTC.

This clone was observed a few times. The chain joins TRBV6-5 to TRBJ2-5; 7 bases are a match to TRBD1. The CDR3 length is 11 residues. Per germline, CDR1 MNHEY and CDR2 SVGAGI. Losses at the gene ends were 6 bases for V and 9 bases for J; bases not matched to a gene: 4. CDR3: CASRRDRAQYF. The CDR3 region has the DNA TGTGCCAGCAGACGAGACAGGGCCCAGTACTTC.

This clone was recorded a few times. Here the CDR3 reads CASSSPPGQPNTEAFF. CDR3 bases: TGCGCCAGCAGCTCCCCGCCGGGACAGCCGAACACTGAAGCTTTCTTT. The rearrangement links TRBV5-1 to TRBJ1-1; TRBD1 agrees at 7 bases. The CDR3 consists of 16 residues. Trimming took 3 bases from V and 1 from J; bases not matched to a gene: 9. The V gene's germline CDR1 is SGHRS and CDR2 YFSETQ.

This clone occurred a few times. The chain employs TRBV18 and TRBJ2-7; 14 bases agree with TRBD2. From germline, CDR1 is KGHSH and CDR2 LQKENI. The trim removed 1 base at V and 6 bases at J, leaving 5 bases unmatched. This CDR3 spans 16 amino acids. The CDR3 spells CASSPLGTSGSVEQYF. In nucleotides, the CDR3 is TGTGCCAGCTCACCACTGGGGACTAGCGGGAGTGTCGAGCAGTACTTC.

Only a few counts were recorded for this clone. This rearrangement joins TRBV7-3 to TRBJ2-3; 12 positions agree with TRBD2. This CDR3 region has 17 residues. The V segment lost 0 bases and the J segment 6 bases; nucleotides outside the gene matches: 7. Germline V CDR1 and CDR2: SGHTA, FQGTGA. The CDR3 DNA follows: TGTGCCAGCAGCTTAACGTCGACTAGCGGGAGAGCGGATACGCAGTATTTT. Translation: CASSLTSTSGRADTQYF.

V is TRBV29-1 and J is TRBJ2-1; D unresolved. The CDR3 consists of 11 residues. Germline assignment: CDR1 SQVTM and CDR2 ANQGSEA. V lost 4 bases to trimming and J lost 6 bases, with 7 bases between them. CDR3 sequence (DNA): TGCAGCGTTGGGGCTCTCAATGAGCAGTTCTTC. Its translation: CSVGALNEQFF.

This clone was found a few times. J is TRBJ2-1 and V is TRBV4-3; TRBD2 is a possible D gene (5 bases). Germline V gene data show CDR1 as LGHNA and CDR2 as YSLEER. With 4 bases removed from V and 5 bases from J, the gap between germline ends came to 15 bases. This CDR3 spans 15 amino acids. The CDR3 nucleotides are TGCGCCAGCAGCCGGATGCGAACGGGGAACAATGAGCAGTTCTTC. Its translation: CASSRMRTGNNEQFF.

This clone has only a few counts. V usage is TRBV30 and J usage is TRBJ2-5, with 10 bases lining up with TRBD1. CDR3 size: 14 residues. The ends lost 3 bases at V and 5 bases at J; junction bases unmatched: 6. Germline lookup yields CDR1 GTSNPN and CDR2 SVGIG (reference sequence). CDR3 loop: CAWSGTGVVETQYF. DNA for the CDR3: TGTGCCTGGAGCGGGACAGGGGTCGTCGAGACCCAGTACTTC.

This clone showed up just a few times. J is TRBJ2-5 and V is TRBV5-5, with D perhaps matching TRBD1 (5 bases). There are 14 residues in the CDR3. Germline V CDR1 and CDR2: SGHKS, YYEKEE (reference sequence). V lost 4 bases, J lost 6 bases, and 16 bases lay in between. The CDR3 coding sequence is TGTGCCAGCAGCGAATCCCAGGGTTTGAAGACCCAGTACTTC. Translation: CASSESQGLKTQYF.

This clone was seen only a few times. The J gene is TRBJ2-2, the V gene TRBV6-5, with D tentatively TRBD2 (6 bases). The V end was cut by 7 bases, the J end by 6 bases, with 12 bases between. The CDR3 runs to 13 residues. CDR1 and CDR2 (germline): MNHEY, SVGAGI. CDR3 DNA: TGTGCCAGCAAGCGAGGGGAGGCCGGGGAGCTGTTTTTT. This sequence encodes CASKRGEAGELFF.

This clone was recorded a few times. The chain couples TRBV7-9 to TRBJ2-2, with 9 bases that match TRBD1. V shed 11 bases and J 6 bases; nucleotides not matched to a gene: 13. CDR3 size: 15 residues. CDR1 SEHNR and CDR2 FQNEAQ come from the germline V gene (reference sequence). The CDR3 region is CAGRTGTGSSGELFF. CDR3 bases: TGTGCCGGGCGAACCGGGACAGGGAGTTCCGGGGAGCTGTTTTTT.

The chain has TRBV5-4 and TRBJ2-5; no definite D call. CDR3 length: 13 amino acids. Between the trimmed V and J ends, which lost 4 bases and 5 bases, there was a span of 12 bases. Germline values: CDR1 SGHNT, CDR2 YYREEE (reference sequence). CDR3 loop: CASSRGAWETQYF. The CDR3 DNA reads TGTGCCAGCAGCCGCGGAGCGTGGGAGACCCAGTACTTC.

This clone was picked up a small number of times. The chain carries TRBV2 and TRBJ2-7; D possibly corresponds to TRBD2 (7 bases). The CDR3 is made up of 12 amino acids. The germline V gene has CDR1 SNHLY and CDR2 FYNNEI. V lost 7 bases and J 7 bases, leaving 14 bases between the germline ends. The DNA of the CDR3 is TGTGCCAGCAAGCGGGACACGGGAGAGCAGTACTTC. Its translation: CASKRDTGEQYF.

The V call is TRBV23-1, the J call TRBJ2-2, with 7 positions matching TRBD2. TRBV23-1 is an open reading frame whose function is uncertain. This CDR3 spans 16 amino acids. Germline trimming cut 4 bases from V and 6 bases from J; bases unmatched to any gene: 11. CDR3 in DNA: TGCGCCAGCAGTCCCCATGGGGGGGAAGGGCCCGGGGAGCTGTTTTTT. Amino acids: CASSPHGGEGPGELFF.

The chain recombines TRBV2 with TRBJ2-5; perhaps TRBD1 as D (6 bases). The CDR3 length is 15 residues. V was clipped by 7 bases and J by 6 bases, with 21 bases between them. Germline CDR1 SNHLY, CDR2 FYNNEI. CDR3 DNA sequence: TGTGCCAGCACCCCGTCGACAGGCAATCCCCAGACCCAGTACTTC. This gives the protein CASTPSTGNPQTQYF. The whole variable domain, filled in from reference TRBV2 and TRBJ2-5, reads EPEVTQTPSHQVTQMGQEVILRCVPISNHLYFYWYRQILGQKVEFLVSFYNNEISEKSEIFDDQFSVERPDGSNFTLKIRSTKLEDSAMYFCASTPSTGNPQTQYFGPGTRLLVL.

This clone was observed a handful of times. This rearrangement joins TRBV6-5 to TRBJ2-4; TRBD1 matches at 7 bases. Germline CDR1 MNHEY, CDR2 SVGAGI. The CDR3 covers 14 residues. Trimming at V came to 6 bases and at J to 0 bases, leaving 2 bases not matched to a gene. CDR3 region: CASRGTVAKNIQYF. As DNA, the CDR3 is TGTGCCAGCAGGGGGACAGTAGCCAAAAACATTCAGTACTTC.